This is a list of T cell receptor beta chains from one sample in a study of beta chain features in type 1 diabetes. The method was immunoSEQ multiplex PCR; TCRdb's version includes in-frame clones alone and lacks a portion of them. The repertoire has 300,000 to 350,000 clones, 9.3% of them found once; the top ten carry 1%. Sequenced input: central memory CD4+ T cells from blood. These receptors were collected from a man younger than 40 with type 1 diabetes. CDR3s include the opening cysteine and the closing phenylalanine or tryptophan. Fields, in order: CDR3 protein, CDR3 DNA, V gene, D gene, J gene, clone size. A D gene is named only where the DNA matches it firmly. Some rows mark clone size as missing; the rest say once, few, many or name a class of expanded clone.

CDR3 protein: CAWSGQYNSPLHF; CDR3 DNA: TGTGCCTGGAGTGGACAATATAATTCACCCCTCCACTTT; V gene: TRBV30; D gene: .; J gene: TRBJ1-6; clone size: .
CDR3 protein: CASSTGHFWKQFF; CDR3 DNA: TGTGCCAGCAGTACGGGACACTTCTGGAAGCAGTTCTTC; V gene: TRBV27; D gene: .; J gene: TRBJ2-1; clone size: .
CDR3 protein: CASSLEHYGQPQHF; CDR3 DNA: TGTGCCAGCAGCCTTGAGCATTACGGTCAGCCCCAGCATTTT; V gene: TRBV11-2; D gene: .; J gene: TRBJ1-5; clone size: .
CDR3 protein: CASSERRTAAADTQYF; CDR3 DNA: TGTGCCAGCAGTGAAAGGAGAACAGCCGCCGCAGATACGCAGTATTTT; V gene: TRBV6-1; D gene: .; J gene: TRBJ2-3; clone size: .
CDR3 protein: CASSQDRQASTEAFF; CDR3 DNA: TGTGCCAGCAGCCAAGATCGGCAGGCGAGCACTGAAGCTTTCTTT; V gene: TRBV14; D gene: .; J gene: TRBJ1-1; clone size: many
CDR3 protein: CASSLAPGETQYF; CDR3 DNA: TGTGCCAGCAGCTTAGCCCCAGGGGAGACCCAGTACTTC; V gene: TRBV11-2; D gene: .; J gene: TRBJ2-5; clone size: few
CDR3 protein: CASTGQYNSPLHF; CDR3 DNA: TGTGCCAGCACGGGACAATATAATTCACCCCTCCACTTT; V gene: TRBV2; D gene: .; J gene: TRBJ1-6; clone size: .
CDR3 protein: CASSISAVGVGYEQYF; CDR3 DNA: TGTGCCAGTAGTATCTCGGCGGTGGGAGTAGGCTACGAGCAGTACTTC; V gene: TRBV19; D gene: .; J gene: TRBJ2-7; clone size: .
CDR3 protein: CASSPLAGGEADTQYF; CDR3 DNA: TGTGCCAGCAGCCCGCTAGCGGGGGGGGAGGCGGATACGCAGTATTTT; V gene: TRBV9; D gene: TRBD2; J gene: TRBJ2-3; clone size: .
CDR3 protein: CASSISAGQDYEQYF; CDR3 DNA: TGTGCCAGTAGTATCAGTGCCGGACAGGACTACGAGCAGTACTTC; V gene: TRBV19; D gene: TRBD1; J gene: TRBJ2-7; clone size: few
CDR3 protein: CAWSPRGHQTYEQYF; CDR3 DNA: TGTGCCTGGAGTCCCAGGGGACACCAGACCTACGAGCAGTACTTC; V gene: TRBV30; D gene: .; J gene: TRBJ2-7; clone size: .
CDR3 protein: CASSQDIPGRDSPLHF; CDR3 DNA: TGCGCCAGCAGCCAAGATATACCCGGTAGGGATTCACCCCTCCACTTT; V gene: TRBV4-3; D gene: .; J gene: TRBJ1-6; clone size: .
CDR3 protein: CASSICSGGADCEQYF; CDR3 DNA: TGTGCCAGTAGTATCTGTAGCGGGGGGGCGGACTGCGAGCAGTACTTC; V gene: TRBV19; D gene: TRBD2; J gene: TRBJ2-7; clone size: few
CDR3 protein: CASSLLAPGTGELFF; CDR3 DNA: TGTGCCAGCAGCCTGCTGGCTCCGGGGACCGGGGAGCTGTTTTTT; V gene: TRBV11-2; D gene: .; J gene: TRBJ2-2; clone size: .
CDR3 protein: CASRPGQDHGYTF; CDR3 DNA: TGTGCCAGCAGGCCGGGACAGGACCATGGCTACACCTTC; V gene: TRBV2; D gene: TRBD1; J gene: TRBJ1-2; clone size: few
CDR3 protein: CASSPPALFTDTQYF; CDR3 DNA: TGTGCCAGCTCACCACCGGCACTCTTCACAGATACGCAGTATTTT; V gene: TRBV18; D gene: .; J gene: TRBJ2-3; clone size: .
CDR3 protein: CASSLRRGNQPQHF; CDR3 DNA: TGTGCCAGCAGCTTGCGTAGGGGCAATCAGCCCCAGCATTTT; V gene: TRBV5-6; D gene: .; J gene: TRBJ1-5; clone size: .
CDR3 protein: CASSGTSNGDIQYF; CDR3 DNA: TGTGCCAGCAGCGGTACATCTAACGGGGACATTCAGTACTTC; V gene: TRBV7-9; D gene: .; J gene: TRBJ2-4; clone size: few
CDR3 protein: CASSSWTEAFF; CDR3 DNA: TGTGCCAGTAGTTCATGGACTGAAGCTTTCTTT; V gene: TRBV19; D gene: .; J gene: TRBJ1-1; clone size: .
CDR3 protein: CASSSPVPNYGYTF; CDR3 DNA: TGTGCCAGCAGTTCCCCCGTTCCCAACTATGGCTACACCTTC; V gene: TRBV28; D gene: .; J gene: TRBJ1-2; clone size: few
CDR3 protein: CASSRGSSEAHEQYF; CDR3 DNA: TGTGCCAGCAGCCGAGGGTCTTCTGAAGCCCACGAGCAGTACTTC; V gene: TRBV28; D gene: .; J gene: TRBJ2-7; clone size: .
CDR3 protein: CASGVQGPPETQYF; CDR3 DNA: TGTGCTAGTGGAGTACAGGGGCCCCCAGAGACCCAGTACTTC; V gene: TRBV12-5; D gene: TRBD1; J gene: TRBJ2-5; clone size: few
CDR3 protein: CASSLVLNTGELFF; CDR3 DNA: TGTGCCAGCAGTCTAGTCTTGAACACCGGGGAGCTGTTTTTT; V gene: TRBV14; D gene: .; J gene: TRBJ2-2; clone size: few
CDR3 protein: CASSQVYRGNTEAFF; CDR3 DNA: TGCGCCAGCAGCCAAGTCTACAGGGGGAACACTGAAGCTTTCTTT; V gene: TRBV4-3; D gene: TRBD1; J gene: TRBJ1-1; clone size: .
CDR3 protein: CASSLAANQPQHF; CDR3 DNA: TGTGCCAGCAGCTTAGCAGCTAATCAGCCCCAGCATTTT; V gene: TRBV7-9; D gene: .; J gene: TRBJ1-5; clone size: once
CDR3 protein: CSVVLRGNTGELFF; CDR3 DNA: TGCAGCGTTGTGCTTAGGGGAAACACCGGGGAGCTGTTTTTT; V gene: TRBV29-1; D gene: .; J gene: TRBJ2-2; clone size: .
CDR3 protein: CASKSPSNEQFF; CDR3 DNA: TGTGCCAGCAAATCCCCCTCCAATGAGCAGTTCTTC; V gene: TRBV6-1; D gene: .; J gene: TRBJ2-1; clone size: few
CDR3 protein: CASSSQGQNTEAFF; CDR3 DNA: TGTGCCAGCAGCTCGCAGGGACAGAACACTGAAGCTTTCTTT; V gene: TRBV7-2; D gene: .; J gene: TRBJ1-1; clone size: .
CDR3 protein: CASSYGNTIYF; CDR3 DNA: TGTGCCAGCAGTTATGGGAACACCATATATTTT; V gene: TRBV6-5; D gene: .; J gene: TRBJ1-3; clone size: .
CDR3 protein: CASSLRETQYF; CDR3 DNA: TGTGCCAGCAGCTTGAGAGAGACCCAGTACTTC; V gene: TRBV5-6; D gene: .; J gene: TRBJ2-5; clone size: .
CDR3 protein: CASSPQIGRAGTEAFF; CDR3 DNA: TGTGCCAGCAGTCCTCAAATCGGCAGGGCTGGCACTGAAGCTTTCTTT; V gene: TRBV6-6; D gene: .; J gene: TRBJ1-1; clone size: .
CDR3 protein: CASRPGIDTEAFF; CDR3 DNA: TGTGCCAGCAGACCAGGGATAGACACTGAAGCTTTCTTT; V gene: TRBV6-1; D gene: .; J gene: TRBJ1-1; clone size: .
CDR3 protein: CASSPRLAENTGELFF; CDR3 DNA: TGTGCCAGCTCACCCCGACTAGCGGAGAACACCGGGGAGCTGTTTTTT; V gene: TRBV18; D gene: TRBD2; J gene: TRBJ2-2; clone size: few
CDR3 protein: CASSQQGGTEAFF; CDR3 DNA: TGTGCCAGCAGTCAACAGGGGGGCACTGAAGCTTTCTTT; V gene: TRBV6-4; D gene: TRBD1; J gene: TRBJ1-1; clone size: .
CDR3 protein: CASSRVGTGGDRGGYTF; CDR3 DNA: TGTGCCAGCAGCCGCGTTGGGACAGGGGGCGATAGGGGAGGCTACACCTTC; V gene: TRBV7-2; D gene: TRBD1; J gene: TRBJ1-2; clone size: .